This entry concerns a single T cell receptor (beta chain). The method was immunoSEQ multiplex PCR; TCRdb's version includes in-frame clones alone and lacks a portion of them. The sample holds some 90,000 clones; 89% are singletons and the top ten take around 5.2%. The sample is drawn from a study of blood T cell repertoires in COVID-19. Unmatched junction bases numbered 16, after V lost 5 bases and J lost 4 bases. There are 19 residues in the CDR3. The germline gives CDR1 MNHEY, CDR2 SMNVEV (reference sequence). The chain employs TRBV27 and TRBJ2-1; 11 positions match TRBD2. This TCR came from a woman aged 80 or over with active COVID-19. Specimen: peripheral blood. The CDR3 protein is CASSPAGLAAQMGYNEQFF. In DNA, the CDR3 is TGTGCCAGCAGTCCCGCGGGACTAGCGGCTCAAATGGGGTACAATGAGCAGTTCTTC.